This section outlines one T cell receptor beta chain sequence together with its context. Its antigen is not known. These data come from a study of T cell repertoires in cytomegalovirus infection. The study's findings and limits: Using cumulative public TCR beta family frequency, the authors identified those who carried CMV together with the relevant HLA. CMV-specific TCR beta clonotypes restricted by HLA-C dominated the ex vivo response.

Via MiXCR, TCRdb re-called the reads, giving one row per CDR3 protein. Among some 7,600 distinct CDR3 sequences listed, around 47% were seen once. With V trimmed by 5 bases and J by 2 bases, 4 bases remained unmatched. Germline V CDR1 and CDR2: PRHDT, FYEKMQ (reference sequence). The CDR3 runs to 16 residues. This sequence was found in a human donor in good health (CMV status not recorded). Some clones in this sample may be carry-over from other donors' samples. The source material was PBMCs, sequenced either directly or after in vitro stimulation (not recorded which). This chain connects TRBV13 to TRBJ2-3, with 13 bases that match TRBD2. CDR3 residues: CASSQTSGGSTDTQYF. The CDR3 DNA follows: TGTGCCAGCAGCCAGACTAGCGGGGGGTCCACAGATACGCAGTATTTT.